This entry concerns a single T cell receptor beta chain. A read error may account for a junction end that differs from germline. Assay used: immunoSEQ multiplex PCR; TCRdb lists only in-frame clones, some missing. The table lists roughly 70,000 clones, 86% of them singletons. Autoimmune disease history or systemic immunosuppression barred patients. CDR1 and CDR2 from the germline V gene are SSHAT and FNYEAQ (reference sequence). This CDR3 has 13 residues. The sample is drawn from a study of OX40 agonist ivuxolimab in advanced cancers. In the study overall: The study reported partial responses in three patients: one hepatocellular carcinoma, two cutaneous melanoma.

The material was CD4+ or CD8+ T cells sorted from blood, obtained in a trial of the OX40 agonist ivuxolimab. The rearrangement joins TRBV7-7 to TRBJ2-3, with no clear D. The TCR was taken from an adult with an advanced solid tumor such as melanoma, head and neck, liver or kidney cancer. This CDR3 is CASSTNPADTQYF. CDR3 nucleotide sequence: TGTGCTAGCAGCACTAATCCCGCGGATACGCAGTATTTT.